Below, one T cell receptor beta chain is given with its context. Its antigen has not been determined. Base qualities are not provided; no much larger clone lies one nucleotide away. The approximately 100 tumor samples underwent high-throughput TCR profiling with ImmunoSEQ. From the authors' description of their analysis: Richness (unique productive sequences), clonality, evenness and relatedness were included as repertoire diversity metrics, and similarity between samples was assessed with the Bhattacharyya coefficient. A sensitivity analysis that removed TCRs with fewer than two reads produced consistent conclusions. The source is immuneACCESS, and TCRdb retained only in-frame sequences with V and J called. Part of the clones is not carried over; for the studies checked, unresolved V genes explain less than half of this, and the remainder is unexplained. The D gene and trimming were derived from the DNA, and the V and J assignments and clone size from that table. The sample profile shows roughly 10,000 clones; around 86% of them were found once. The ten largest clones capture under 8% of the sample.

These data come from a study of high-grade serous ovarian cancer treatment subgroups (dated by TCRdb to about 2021). Turning to the overall study: A mean of approximately 13,000 reads and 7,000 to 8,500 unique TCR beta rearrangements per sample was generated by sequencing. The study examined TCR beta repertoires in high-grade serous ovarian cancer patients who were grouped under a laparoscopic triage algorithm by complete gross resection or by neoadjuvant chemotherapy response. A cohort of 30 patients was included: some 10 with no residual disease after primary surgery (R0), some 10 who were excellent NACT responders, and some 10 who were poor NACT responders. One primary tumor sample and two metastatic tumor samples were contributed by each patient, so that fewer than 95 samples were obtained in total. Study-wide findings and limitations: TCR repertoire analyses focused on CDR3; CDR1 and CDR2 were not analyzed. Spatial information was not captured by bulk tumor TCR sequencing, so insight into HGSC tumor complexity and diversity was limited. Tumors from the same patient had repertoire similarity ranging from roughly 0.095 to 0.8, while tumors from different patients showed almost no similarity. TCR clonal relatedness was found to be positively correlated with neoantigen level and, by trend, with copy number variation and mutation load derived from whole-genome sequencing.

Tumor samples were collected prior to definitive surgery or chemotherapy. Genomic DNA was extracted by the MD Anderson Biospecimen Extraction Resource, and TCR sequencing was done by the MD Anderson Cancer Genomics Laboratory. V and J lose 5 bases and 0 bases, and a span of 14 bases separates them. Its CDR3 holds 15 amino acids, cysteine through phenylalanine. Only the CDR3 DNA stays, 45 bases, in frame from base 1. CDR1 and CDR2 (MNHNY, SVGAGI) derive from the germline V gene (reference sequence). The V and J genes are TRBV6-6 and TRBJ2-7; the D gene is unclear. The material sequenced was tumor tissue. The source of this sequence is a human donor with high-grade serous ovarian cancer. The sequenced DNA: TGTGCCAGCAGTGACCGGGCAGATAGCTCCTACGAGCAGTACTTC. Translated, this gives CASSDRADSSYEQYF.